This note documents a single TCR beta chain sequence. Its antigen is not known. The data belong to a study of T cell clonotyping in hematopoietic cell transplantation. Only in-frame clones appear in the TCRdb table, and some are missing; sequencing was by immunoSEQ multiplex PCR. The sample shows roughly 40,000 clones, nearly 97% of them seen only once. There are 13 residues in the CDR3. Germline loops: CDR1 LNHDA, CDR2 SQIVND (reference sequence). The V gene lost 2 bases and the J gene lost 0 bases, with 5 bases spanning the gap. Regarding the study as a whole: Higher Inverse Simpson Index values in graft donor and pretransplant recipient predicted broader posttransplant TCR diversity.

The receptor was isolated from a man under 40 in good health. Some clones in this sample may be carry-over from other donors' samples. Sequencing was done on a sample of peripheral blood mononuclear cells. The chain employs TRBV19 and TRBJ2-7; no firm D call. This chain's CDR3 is CASSIRTSYEQYF. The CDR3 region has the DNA TGTGCCAGTAGTATACGCACCTCCTACGAGCAGTACTTC.